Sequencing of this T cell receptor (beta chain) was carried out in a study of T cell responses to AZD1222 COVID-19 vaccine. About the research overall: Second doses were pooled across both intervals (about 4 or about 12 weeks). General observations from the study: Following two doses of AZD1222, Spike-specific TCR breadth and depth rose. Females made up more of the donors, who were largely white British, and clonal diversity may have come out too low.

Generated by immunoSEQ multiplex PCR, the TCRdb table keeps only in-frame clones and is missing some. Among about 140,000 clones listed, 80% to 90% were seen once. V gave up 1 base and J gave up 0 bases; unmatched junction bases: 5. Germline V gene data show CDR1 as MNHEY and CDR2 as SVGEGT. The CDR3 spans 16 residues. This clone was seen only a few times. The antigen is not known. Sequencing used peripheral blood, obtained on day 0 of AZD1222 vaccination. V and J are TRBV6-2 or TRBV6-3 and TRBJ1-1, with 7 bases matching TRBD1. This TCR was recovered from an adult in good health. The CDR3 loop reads CASSYYRDRVNTEAFF. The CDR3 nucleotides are TGTGCCAGCAGTTACTACCGGGACAGAGTGAACACTGAAGCTTTCTTT.